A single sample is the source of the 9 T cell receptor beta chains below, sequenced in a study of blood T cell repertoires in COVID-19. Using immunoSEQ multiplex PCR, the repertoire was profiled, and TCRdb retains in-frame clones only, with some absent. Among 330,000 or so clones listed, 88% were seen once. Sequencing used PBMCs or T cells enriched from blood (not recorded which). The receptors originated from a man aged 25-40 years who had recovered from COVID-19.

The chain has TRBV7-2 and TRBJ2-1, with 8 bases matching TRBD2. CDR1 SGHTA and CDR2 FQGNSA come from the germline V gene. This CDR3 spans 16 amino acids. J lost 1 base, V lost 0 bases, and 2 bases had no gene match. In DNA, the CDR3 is TGTGCCAGCAGCTTAGCTAGCGGGGCATCCTACAATGAGCAGTTCTTC. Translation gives CASSLASGASYNEQFF.

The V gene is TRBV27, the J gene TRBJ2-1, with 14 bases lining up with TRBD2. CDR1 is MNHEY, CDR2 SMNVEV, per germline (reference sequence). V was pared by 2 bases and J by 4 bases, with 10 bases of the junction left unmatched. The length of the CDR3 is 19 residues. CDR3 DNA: TGTGCCAGCAGTTTACAACGGGGACTAGCGGGGGCAAATTACAATGAGCAGTTCTTC. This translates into CASSLQRGLAGANYNEQFF.

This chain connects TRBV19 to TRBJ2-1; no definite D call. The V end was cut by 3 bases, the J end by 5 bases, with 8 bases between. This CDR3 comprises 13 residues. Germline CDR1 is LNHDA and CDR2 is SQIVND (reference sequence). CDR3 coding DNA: TGTGCCAGTAGTATTAATCCTAACAATGAGCAGTTCTTC. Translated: CASSINPNNEQFF.

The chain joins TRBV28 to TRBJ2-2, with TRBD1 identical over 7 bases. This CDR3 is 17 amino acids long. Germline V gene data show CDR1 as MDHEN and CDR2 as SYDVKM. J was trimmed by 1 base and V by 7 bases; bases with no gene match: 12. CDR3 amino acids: CASTPQPGQENTGELFF. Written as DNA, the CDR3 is TGTGCCAGCACTCCCCAGCCCGGACAGGAGAACACCGGGGAGCTGTTTTTT.

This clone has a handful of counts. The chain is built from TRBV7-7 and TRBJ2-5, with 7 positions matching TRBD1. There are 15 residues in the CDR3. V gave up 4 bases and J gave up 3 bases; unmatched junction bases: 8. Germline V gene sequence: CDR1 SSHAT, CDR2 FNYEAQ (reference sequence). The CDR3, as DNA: TGTGCCAGCAGCTCCATCGGGACAGCTGAAGAGACCCAGTACTTC. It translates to CASSSIGTAEETQYF.

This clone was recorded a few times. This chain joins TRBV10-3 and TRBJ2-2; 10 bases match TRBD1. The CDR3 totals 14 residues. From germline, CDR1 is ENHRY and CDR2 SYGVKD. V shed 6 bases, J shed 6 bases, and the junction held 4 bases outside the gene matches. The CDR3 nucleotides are TGTGCCATCAGGGGACAGGGGAGGGCCGGGGAGCTGTTTTTT. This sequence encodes CAIRGQGRAGELFF.

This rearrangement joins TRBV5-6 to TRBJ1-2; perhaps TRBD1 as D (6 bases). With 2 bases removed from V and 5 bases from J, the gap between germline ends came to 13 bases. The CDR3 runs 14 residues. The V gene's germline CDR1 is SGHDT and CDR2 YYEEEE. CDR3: CASSLNRGAYGYTF. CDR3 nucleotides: TGTGCCAGCAGCTTAAACCGGGGGGCTTATGGCTACACCTTC.

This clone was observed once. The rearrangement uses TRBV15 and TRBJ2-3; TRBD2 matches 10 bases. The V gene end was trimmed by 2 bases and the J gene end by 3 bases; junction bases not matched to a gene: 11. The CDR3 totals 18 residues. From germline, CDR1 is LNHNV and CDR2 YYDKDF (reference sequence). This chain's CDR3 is CATSRTGGTSENTDTQYF. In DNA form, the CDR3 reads TGTGCCACCAGCAGAACGGGAGGGACTAGCGAGAATACAGATACGCAGTATTTT.

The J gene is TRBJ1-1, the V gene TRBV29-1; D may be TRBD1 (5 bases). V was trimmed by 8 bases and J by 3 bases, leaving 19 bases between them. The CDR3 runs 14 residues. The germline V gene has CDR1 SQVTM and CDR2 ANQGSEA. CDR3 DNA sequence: TGCAGCACCCGGCCAGGGATGGAGTACACTGAAGCTTTCTTT. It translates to CSTRPGMEYTEAFF.